Following are 27 T cell receptor beta chains from one sample sequenced in a study of regulatory T cells in long-lasting Graves disease. Arm-PCR of CDR3 regions and iRepertoire HTBI primers were used to build TCR beta libraries. MiXCR was run by TCRdb on the multiplex PCR reads, yielding one entry per CDR3 protein. The sample gives over 350,000 distinct CDR3 sequences, approximately 14% of which show up once; about a sixth is in the top ten. Sample time point: newly diagnosed GD, antithyroid drugs for less than 3 months. RNA isolated from PBMCs was used to make the TCR library. The sample was also linked to a second study, of T cells in Graves' hyperthyroidism and ophthalmopathy.

The specimen comprised peripheral blood mononuclear cells (PBMCs), sampled at new diagnosis, from a patient treated with antithyroid drugs. The receptors originated from a woman between 50 and 59 years old with Graves disease.

The chain employs TRBV15 and TRBJ2-4; TRBD2 aligns across 7 bases. The CDR3 length is 15 residues. Germline loops: CDR1 LNHNV, CDR2 YYDKDF (reference sequence). Trimming cost V 5 bases and J 7 bases; bases outside gene matches: 11. The CDR3, as DNA: TGTGCCACCAGCCCCTCGGGGGGTACCTTGAACATTCAGTACTTC. It specifies CATSPSGGTLNIQYF. The full variable domain, in which reference TRBV15 and TRBJ2-4 provide the parts outside the CDR3, is DAMVIQNPRYQVTQFGKPVTLSCSQTLNHNVMYWYQQKSSQAPKLLFHYYDKDFNNEADTPDNFQSRRPNTSFCFLDIRSPGLGDTAMYLCATSPSGGTLNIQYFGAGTRLSVL.

The sample holds a few counts of this clonotype. The CDR3, as DNA: TGCGCCAGCAGCTTGGGTGGTGGCATGGAGACCCAGTACTTC. It specifies CASSLGGGMETQYF. The V gene is TRBV5-1, the J gene TRBJ2-5; no reliable D call. Germline loops: CDR1 SGHRS, CDR2 YFSETQ. This CDR3 region has 14 residues. Trimming cost V 0 bases and J 5 bases, with 11 bases left between them.

This clonotype was found a few times. The chain links TRBV13 to TRBJ1-6, with no clear D. V lost 5 bases to trimming and J lost 5 bases, with 16 bases between them. CDR3 length: 16 residues. Germline CDR1 PRHDT, CDR2 FYEKMQ (reference sequence). CDR3 amino acids: CASSPRTARNNSPLHF. In nucleotides, the CDR3 is TGTGCCAGCAGCCCCCGGACCGCAAGGAATAATTCACCCCTCCACTTT.

This clonotype was seen at least ten times. The chain employs TRBV28 and TRBJ1-5, with 7 nucleotides matching TRBD1. This CDR3 has 14 amino acids. V dropped 6 bases and J dropped 4; count of bases not matched to a gene: 6. Germline lookup yields CDR1 MDHEN and CDR2 SYDVKM. CDR3 amino acids: CASSLGQPNQPQHF. The CDR3 DNA follows: TGTGCCAGCAGCTTGGGACAGCCAAATCAGCCCCAGCATTTT. The entire variable domain, with the rest obtained from reference TRBV28 and TRBJ1-5, is as follows: DVKVTQSSRYLVKRTGEKVFLECVQDMDHENMFWYRQDPGLGLRLIYFSYDVKMKEKGDIPEGYSVSREKKERFSLILESASTNQTSMYLCASSLGQPNQPQHFGDGTRLSIL.

The table lists this clonotype with many counts. This rearrangement joins TRBV29-1 to TRBJ2-5; D is undetermined. V was shortened by 4 bases and J by 1 base, with 10 bases between the two germline ends. The V gene's germline CDR1 is SQVTM and CDR2 ANQGSEA. This CDR3 contains 13 residues. CDR3 amino acids: CSVVGQVQETQYF. The CDR3 nucleotides read TGCAGCGTTGTTGGGCAGGTCCAAGAGACCCAGTACTTC.

This clonotype showed up just a few times. The J gene is TRBJ1-6, the V gene TRBV12-3 or TRBV12-4, with a weak D call TRBD1 (6 bases). The V end lost 3 bases, the J end lost 3 bases, and 12 bases lay between the germline ends. The CDR3 has 16 amino acids. CDR3 sequence reads: CASSLSGAHYNSPLHF. As DNA, the CDR3 is TGTGCCAGCAGTTTGTCAGGGGCCCACTATAATTCACCCCTCCACTTT.

In its sample, this clonotype was seen many times. The chain uses TRBV3-1 and TRBJ1-5, with TRBD1 matching 10 bases. The germline gives CDR1 LGHDT, CDR2 YNNKEL (reference sequence). The CDR3 length is 16 residues. After removal of 4 bases from V and 5 bases from J, the junction contained 8 bases not matched to a gene. CDR3 protein: CASSPAGQGPHQPQHF. The CDR3 nucleotides read TGTGCCAGCAGCCCAGCGGGACAGGGGCCTCATCAGCCCCAGCATTTT.

At least ten counts were recorded for this clonotype. The V and J genes are TRBV12-3 or TRBV12-4 and TRBJ2-7; possible D gene TRBD1, 6 bases. The CDR3 is 12 amino acids. With 7 bases removed from V and 0 bases from J, the gap between germline ends came to 7 bases. In nucleotides, the CDR3 is TGTGCCAGCACAGGGGTCTCCTACGAGCAGTACTTC. As protein: CASTGVSYEQYF.

Remarks on this clonotype: This may be a read error: a much more frequent sequence differs by one nucleotide. The chain carries TRBV6-1 and TRBJ2-1; weak D call: TRBD1 (6 bases). The CDR3 consists of 15 residues. The V gene's germline CDR1 is MNHNS and CDR2 SASEGT. The CDR3: CTSSEGGDNYNEQFF. The CDR3 bases are TGTACCAGCAGTGAAGGGGGAGATAACTACAATGAGCAGTTCTTC.

This clonotype was seen at least ten times. The V call is TRBV7-9, the J call TRBJ2-4; D perhaps matches TRBD2 (6 bases). Germline values: CDR1 SEHNR, CDR2 FQNEAQ (reference sequence). Trimming left V 4 bases short and J 4 bases short, with 11 bases between. The CDR3 contains 14 residues. The CDR3 spells CASSSGGRKNIQYF. For the CDR3, the DNA is TGTGCCAGCAGCTCCGGGGGACGGAAAAACATTCAGTACTTC.

V and J are TRBV25-1 and TRBJ1-3; 7 bases line up with TRBD1. The germline V gene has CDR1 MGHDK and CDR2 SYGVNS. This CDR3 contains 15 residues. The ends lost 4 bases at V and 4 bases at J; junction bases unmatched: 7. The CDR3, as DNA: TGTGCCAGCAGTGCTCCGACAGGGATCGGAAACACCATATATTTT. Its translation: CASSAPTGIGNTIYF.

Concerning this clonotype itself: This likely comes from a read error, as the CDR3 has no conserved phenylalanine or tryptophan at its end. The rearrangement uses TRBV27 and TRBJ2-7, with 11 bases matching TRBD2. CDR1 MNHEY and CDR2 SMNVEV come from the germline V gene (reference sequence). The length of the CDR3 is 15 residues. Losses at the gene ends were 6 bases for V and 3 bases for J; bases not matched to a gene: 7. CDR3 bases: TGTGCCAGCAGCCCGGGACTAGCGGTATTCTACGAGCAGTACTCC. Its translation is CASSPGLAVFYEQYS.

The rearrangement links TRBV29-1 to TRBJ2-2; 8 bases are a match to TRBD1. Germline V lookup: CDR1 SQVTM, CDR2 ANQGSEA. There are 14 residues in the CDR3. V shed 6 bases and J 0 bases; nucleotides not matched to a gene: 3. The CDR3 nucleotides are TGCAGCGTCCGGACAGGGACGAACACCGGGGAGCTGTTTTTT. It yields the protein CSVRTGTNTGELFF.

The sample holds many counts of this clonotype. The chain is built from TRBV28 and TRBJ2-5; a possible D gene is TRBD1 (6 bases). Between the trimmed V and J ends, which lost 6 bases and 4 bases, there was a span of 15 bases. The germline CDR1 and CDR2 sequences are MDHEN and SYDVKM. The CDR3 loop spans 14 amino acids. The DNA of the CDR3 is TGTGCCAGCAGCATACCGACAGGTATAGAGACCCAGTACTTC. Protein product: CASSIPTGIETQYF.

A few counts support this clonotype. The V call is TRBV7-2, the J call TRBJ1-2, with D unclear. V dropped 1 base and J dropped 8 bases, with 11 bases sitting between them. Germline V gene sequence: CDR1 SGHTA, CDR2 FQGNSA. This CDR3 has 13 residues. CDR3 nucleotide sequence: TGTGCCAGCAGCTTAGTCAGTGTCGGGGGCTACACCTTC. Translated, it gives CASSLVSVGGYTF.

V is TRBV4-1 and J is TRBJ2-7; TRBD2 matches 8 bases. The CDR3 extends over 15 amino acids. CDR1 and CDR2 from the germline V gene are MGHRA and YSYEKL. Trimming took 2 bases from V and 2 from J; bases not matched to a gene: 5. The CDR3: CASSQPGLVTYEQYF. For the CDR3, the DNA is TGCGCCAGCAGCCAACCGGGACTAGTAACCTACGAGCAGTACTTC.

The rearrangement joins TRBV25-1 to TRBJ2-7; D unresolved. The germline CDR1 and CDR2 sequences are MGHDK and SYGVNS. The CDR3 spans 13 residues. V lost 3 bases, J lost 2 bases, and 8 bases lay in between. The CDR3 is CASSDLVAYEQYF. CDR3 in DNA: TGTGCCAGCAGTGACCTAGTAGCCTACGAGCAGTACTTC.

In its sample, this clonotype was seen many times. The genes are TRBV11-3 and TRBJ2-1; tentative D call: TRBD2 (6 bases). CDR3 length: 14 residues. Looked up from germline, CDR1 is SGHNT and CDR2 is YENEEA. V gave up 3 bases and J gave up 9 bases, with 15 bases separating them. DNA for the CDR3: TGTGCCAGCAGCTTCCGGGAGCTGTCAGTTGAGCAGTTCTTC. Amino acid sequence: CASSFRELSVEQFF.

This clonotype was detected many times. The rearrangement links TRBV12-3 or TRBV12-4 to TRBJ2-1; TRBD2 matches at 7 bases. V was clipped by 6 bases and J by 5 bases; unmatched bases: 7. The CDR3 is 14 amino acids. This CDR3 is CASSRTSANNEQFF. CDR3 bases: TGTGCCAGCAGCCGAACTAGCGCCAACAATGAGCAGTTCTTC.

This clonotype has just a few counts. The V call is TRBV3-1, the J call TRBJ1-1; tentatively, D is TRBD1 (5 bases). The CDR3 covers 14 residues. Deletions cut 3 bases from V and 4 bases from J, with 12 bases between. CDR1 and CDR2 (germline): LGHDT, YNNKEL (reference sequence). In nucleotides, the CDR3 is TGTGCCAGCAGCCACCTTGACGGGGCCACTGAAGCTTTCTTT. It codes for CASSHLDGATEAFF.

This clonotype appeared many times. The V and J genes are TRBV2 and TRBJ2-4; 7 nucleotides line up with TRBD2. The J segment lost 7 bases and the V segment lost 8 bases, leaving 11 bases of the junction unmatched. The germline gives CDR1 SNHLY, CDR2 FYNNEI. There are 14 residues in the CDR3. For the CDR3, the DNA is TGTGCCAGCCGCCCCGGGGGGTTTTGGAACATTCAGTACTTC. This sequence encodes CASRPGGFWNIQYF.

This clonotype was seen at least ten times. This sequence joins TRBV24-1 and TRBJ2-7; TRBD2 agrees at 9 bases. Germline values: CDR1 KGHDR, CDR2 SFDVKD. This CDR3 has 17 residues. J gave up 0 bases and V 5 bases, and 10 bases lay outside the gene matches. DNA of the CDR3: TGTGCCACCAGTGGTGCCCCTGGGACTAGCCTCTCCTACGAGCAGTACTTC. As protein: CATSGAPGTSLSYEQYF.

This clonotype was observed many times. The chain has TRBV3-1 and TRBJ2-3; tentative D call: TRBD2 (5 bases). Trimming pared 0 bases from V and 7 bases from J, leaving 8 bases between. The CDR3 runs to 13 residues. The germline CDR1 and CDR2 sequences are LGHDT and YNNKEL (reference sequence). The CDR3 loop reads CASSQDGENTQYF. In DNA, the CDR3 is TGTGCCAGCAGCCAAGACGGGGAAAATACGCAGTATTTT.

This clonotype came up many times. This chain uses TRBV12-3 or TRBV12-4 with TRBJ2-1; 8 bases map to TRBD1. The CDR3 totals 15 residues. Trimming took 3 bases from V and 1 from J; bases not matched to a gene: 2. The CDR3 nucleotides read TGTGCCAGCAGTTTTGGACAGGGTTCCTACAATGAGCAGTTCTTC. This translates into CASSFGQGSYNEQFF.

V usage is TRBV18 and J usage is TRBJ2-5; D possibly corresponds to TRBD1 (6 bases). This CDR3 has 15 residues. Per the germline V gene, CDR1 is KGHSH and CDR2 is LQKENI. Deletions cut 1 base from V and 2 bases from J, with 11 bases between. CDR3 loop: CASSPRTAVQETQYF. In DNA, the CDR3 is TGTGCCAGCTCACCACGGACAGCAGTACAAGAGACCCAGTACTTC. Using reference TRBV18 and TRBJ2-5 for the parts outside the CDR3, the full variable domain is NAGVMQNPRHLVRRRGQEARLRCSPMKGHSHVYWYRQLPEEGLKFMVYLQKENIIDESGMPKERFSAEFPKEGPSILRIQQVVRGDSAAYFCASSPRTAVQETQYFGPGTRLLVL.

This clonotype appeared many times. This sequence joins TRBV28 and TRBJ2-7; TRBD1 matches at 7 bases. The trim removed 3 bases at V and 2 bases at J, leaving 4 bases unmatched. The CDR3 consists of 14 residues. The germline V gene encodes CDR1 MDHEN and CDR2 SYDVKM. The chain's CDR3 is CASSFLQGAYEQYF. The DNA of the CDR3 is TGTGCCAGCAGTTTTTTGCAGGGGGCCTACGAGCAGTACTTC.

This clonotype was found a few times. The rearrangement joins TRBV13 to TRBJ2-7, with 9 bases that match TRBD2. CDR1 is PRHDT, CDR2 FYEKMQ, per germline (reference sequence). The CDR3 contains 14 residues. J gave up 5 bases and V 5 bases, and 7 bases lay outside the gene matches. CDR3 region: CASSASGTSNEQYF. Here the CDR3 DNA reads TGTGCCAGCAGCGCGTCCGGGACTAGCAACGAGCAGTACTTC.